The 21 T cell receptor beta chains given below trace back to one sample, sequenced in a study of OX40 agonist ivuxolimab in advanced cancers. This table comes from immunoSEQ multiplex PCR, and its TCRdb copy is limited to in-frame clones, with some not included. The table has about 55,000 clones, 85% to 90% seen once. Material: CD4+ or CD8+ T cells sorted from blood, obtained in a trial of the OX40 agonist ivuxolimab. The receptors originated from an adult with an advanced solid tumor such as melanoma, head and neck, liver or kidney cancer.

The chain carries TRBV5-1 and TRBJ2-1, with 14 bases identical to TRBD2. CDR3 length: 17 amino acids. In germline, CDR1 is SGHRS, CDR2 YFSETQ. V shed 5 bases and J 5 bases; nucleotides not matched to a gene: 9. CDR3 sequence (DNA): TGCGCCAGCAGTCGAAGACTAGCGGGAGGGCCCCACAATGAGCAGTTCTTC. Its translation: CASSRRLAGGPHNEQFF. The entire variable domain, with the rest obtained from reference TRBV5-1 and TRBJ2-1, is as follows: KAGVTQTPRYLIKTRGQQVTLSCSPISGHRSVSWYQQTPGQGLQFLFEYFSETQRNKGNFPGRFSGRQFSNSRSEMNVSTLELGDSALYLCASSRRLAGGPHNEQFFGPGTRLTVL.

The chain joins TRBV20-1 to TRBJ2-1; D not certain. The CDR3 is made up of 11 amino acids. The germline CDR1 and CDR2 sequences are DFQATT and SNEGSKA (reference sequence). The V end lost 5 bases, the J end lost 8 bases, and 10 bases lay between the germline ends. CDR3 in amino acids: CSASSWDEQFF. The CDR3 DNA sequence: TGCAGTGCTTCCAGTTGGGATGAGCAGTTCTTC.

The CDR3 loop is CASSFGTGIYEQYF. CDR3 nucleotide sequence: TGTGCCAGCAGCTTCGGGACAGGGATCTACGAGCAGTACTTC. The rearrangement joins TRBV9 to TRBJ2-7; TRBD1 agrees at 9 bases. The junction had 5 bases not matched to a gene; V was cut back by 4 bases and J by 3 bases. Looked up from germline, CDR1 is SGDLS and CDR2 is YYNGEE. This CDR3 contains 14 residues.

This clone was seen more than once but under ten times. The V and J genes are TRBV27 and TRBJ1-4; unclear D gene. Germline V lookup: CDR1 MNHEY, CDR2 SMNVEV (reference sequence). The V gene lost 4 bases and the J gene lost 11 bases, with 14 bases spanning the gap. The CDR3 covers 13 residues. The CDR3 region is CASSSPSLGKLFF. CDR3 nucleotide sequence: TGTGCCAGCAGTTCCCCCAGCTTGGGCAAACTGTTTTTT.

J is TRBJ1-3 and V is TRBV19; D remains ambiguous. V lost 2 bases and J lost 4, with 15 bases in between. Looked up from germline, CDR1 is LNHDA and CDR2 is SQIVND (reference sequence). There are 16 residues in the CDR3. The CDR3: CASSIRGVDLGNTIYF. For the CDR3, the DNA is TGTGCCAGTAGTATACGGGGTGTTGACCTCGGAAACACCATATATTTT.

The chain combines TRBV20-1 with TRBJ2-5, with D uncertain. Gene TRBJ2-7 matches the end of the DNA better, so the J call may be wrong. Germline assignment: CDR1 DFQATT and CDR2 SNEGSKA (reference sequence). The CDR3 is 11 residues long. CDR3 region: CSATIGYEQYF. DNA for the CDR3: TGCAGTGCCACAATTGGCTACGAGCAGTACTTC.

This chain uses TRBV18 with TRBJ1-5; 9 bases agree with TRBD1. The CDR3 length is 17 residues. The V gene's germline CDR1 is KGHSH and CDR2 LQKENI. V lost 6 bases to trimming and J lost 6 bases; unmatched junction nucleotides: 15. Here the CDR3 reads CASSLGQGVGGGQPQHF. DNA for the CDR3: TGTGCCAGCTCCCTGGGACAGGGCGTAGGAGGAGGTCAGCCCCAGCATTTT.

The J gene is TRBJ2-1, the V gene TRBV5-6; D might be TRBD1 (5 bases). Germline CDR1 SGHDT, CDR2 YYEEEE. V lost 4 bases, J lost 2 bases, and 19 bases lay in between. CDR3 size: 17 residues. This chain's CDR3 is CASSPDVGRPTYNEQFF. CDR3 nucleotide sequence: TGTGCCAGCAGCCCAGATGTGGGGCGCCCCACCTACAATGAGCAGTTCTTC.

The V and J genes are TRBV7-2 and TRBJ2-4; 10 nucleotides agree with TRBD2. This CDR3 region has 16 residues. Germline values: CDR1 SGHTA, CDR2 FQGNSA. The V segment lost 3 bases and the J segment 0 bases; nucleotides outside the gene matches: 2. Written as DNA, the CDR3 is TGTGCCAGCAGCTTCAGCGGGAGGGGAGCCAAAAACATTCAGTACTTC. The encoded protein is CASSFSGRGAKNIQYF.

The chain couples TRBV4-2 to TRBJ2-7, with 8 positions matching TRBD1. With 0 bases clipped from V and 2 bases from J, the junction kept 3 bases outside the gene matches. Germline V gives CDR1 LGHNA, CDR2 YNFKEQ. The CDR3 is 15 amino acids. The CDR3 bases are TGTGCCAGCAGCCAAGATCTGGGACAGGCCTACGAGCAGTACTTC. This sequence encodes CASSQDLGQAYEQYF.

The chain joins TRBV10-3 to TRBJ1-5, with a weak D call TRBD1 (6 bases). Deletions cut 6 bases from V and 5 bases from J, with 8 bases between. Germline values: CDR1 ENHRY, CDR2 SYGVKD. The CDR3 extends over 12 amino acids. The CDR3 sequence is CAIRQGDQPQHF. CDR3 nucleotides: TGTGCCATCAGACAGGGTGATCAGCCCCAGCATTTT.

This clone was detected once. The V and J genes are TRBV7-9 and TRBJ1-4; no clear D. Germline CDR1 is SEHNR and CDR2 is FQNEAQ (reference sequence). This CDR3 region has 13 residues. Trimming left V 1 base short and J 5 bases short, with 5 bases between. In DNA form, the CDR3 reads TGTGCCAGCAGCTTAGTCGGGAATGAAAAACTGTTTTTT. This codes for CASSLVGNEKLFF.

Written as DNA, the CDR3 is TGTGCCACCAGCGGGGGACTAGCGGGAAAATACAATGAGCAGTTCTTC. Its protein is CATSGGLAGKYNEQFF. The rearrangement joins TRBV15 to TRBJ2-1, with TRBD2 matching 13 bases. This CDR3 has 16 amino acids. V trimming: 5 bases; J trimming: 4 bases; junction bases outside the gene matches: 5. Germline V gene data show CDR1 as LNHNV and CDR2 as YYDKDF (reference sequence).

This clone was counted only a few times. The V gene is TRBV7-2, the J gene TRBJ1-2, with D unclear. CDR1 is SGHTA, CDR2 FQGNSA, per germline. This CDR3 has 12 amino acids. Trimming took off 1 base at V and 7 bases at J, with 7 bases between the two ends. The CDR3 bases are TGTGCCAGCAGCTTAGTTCTGGGTGGCTACACCTTC. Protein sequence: CASSLVLGGYTF.

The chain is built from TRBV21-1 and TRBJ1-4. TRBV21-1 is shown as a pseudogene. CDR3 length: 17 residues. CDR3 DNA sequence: TGTGCCAGCAGCAAAGGGGGAGGGGCCGGCACTAATGAAAAACTGTTTTTT. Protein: CASSKGGGAGTNEKLFF.

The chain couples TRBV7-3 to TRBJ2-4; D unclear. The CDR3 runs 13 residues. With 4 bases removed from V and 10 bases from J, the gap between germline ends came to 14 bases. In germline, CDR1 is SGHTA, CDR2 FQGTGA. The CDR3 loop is CASSSDEGQIQYF. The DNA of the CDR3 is TGTGCCAGCAGCTCAGACGAAGGTCAAATTCAGTACTTC.

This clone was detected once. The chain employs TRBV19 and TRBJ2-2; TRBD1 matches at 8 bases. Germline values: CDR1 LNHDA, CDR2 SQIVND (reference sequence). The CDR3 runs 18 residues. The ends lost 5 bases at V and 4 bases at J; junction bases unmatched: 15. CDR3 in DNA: TGTGCCAGTAGTGTCGGCGGGCCAGGGGGCGAGACCACCGGGGAGCTGTTTTTT. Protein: CASSVGGPGGETTGELFF.

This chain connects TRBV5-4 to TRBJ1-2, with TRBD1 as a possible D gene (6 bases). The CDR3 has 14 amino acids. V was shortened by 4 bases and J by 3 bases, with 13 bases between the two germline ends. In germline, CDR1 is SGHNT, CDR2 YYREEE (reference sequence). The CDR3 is CASSAGTSDYGYTF. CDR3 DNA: TGTGCCAGCAGCGCCGGGACAAGCGACTATGGCTACACCTTC. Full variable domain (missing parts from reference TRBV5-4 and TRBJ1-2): ETGVTQSPTHLIKTRGQQVTLRCSSQSGHNTVSWYQQALGQGPQFIFQYYREEENGRGNFPPRFSGLQFPNYSSELNVNALELDDSALYLCASSAGTSDYGYTFGSGTRLTVV.

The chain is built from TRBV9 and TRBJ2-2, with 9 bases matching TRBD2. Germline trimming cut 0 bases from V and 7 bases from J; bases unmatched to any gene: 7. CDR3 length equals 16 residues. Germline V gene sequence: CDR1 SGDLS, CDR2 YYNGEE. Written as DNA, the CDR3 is TGTGCCAGCAGCGTAGGAGCGGGAGGAGGGAGCGGGGAGCTGTTTTTT. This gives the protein CASSVGAGGGSGELFF.

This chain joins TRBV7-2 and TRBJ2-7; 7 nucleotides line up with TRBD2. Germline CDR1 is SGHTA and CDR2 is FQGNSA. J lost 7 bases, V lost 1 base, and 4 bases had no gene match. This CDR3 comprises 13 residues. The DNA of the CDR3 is TGTGCCAGCAGCTTAGAACAGCGGGGTGAGCAGTACTTC. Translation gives CASSLEQRGEQYF.

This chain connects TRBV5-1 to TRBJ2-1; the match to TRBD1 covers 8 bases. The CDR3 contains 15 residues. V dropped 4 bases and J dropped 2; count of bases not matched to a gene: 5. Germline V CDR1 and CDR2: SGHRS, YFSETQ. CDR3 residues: CASSPATGAYNEQFF. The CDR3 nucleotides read TGCGCCAGCAGCCCGGCGACAGGGGCCTACAATGAGCAGTTCTTC.